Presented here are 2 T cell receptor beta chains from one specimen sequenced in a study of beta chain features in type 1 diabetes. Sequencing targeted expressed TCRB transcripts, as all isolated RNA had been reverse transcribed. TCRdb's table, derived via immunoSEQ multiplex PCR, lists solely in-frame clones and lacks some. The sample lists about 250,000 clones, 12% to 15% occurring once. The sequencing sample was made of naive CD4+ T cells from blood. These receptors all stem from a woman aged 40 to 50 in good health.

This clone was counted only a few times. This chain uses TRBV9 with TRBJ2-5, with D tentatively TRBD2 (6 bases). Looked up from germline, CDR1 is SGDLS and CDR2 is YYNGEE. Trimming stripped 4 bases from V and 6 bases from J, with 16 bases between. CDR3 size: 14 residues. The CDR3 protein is CASSIGTAQKTQYF. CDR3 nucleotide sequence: TGTGCCAGCAGCATCGGGACTGCGCAAAAGACCCAGTACTTC.

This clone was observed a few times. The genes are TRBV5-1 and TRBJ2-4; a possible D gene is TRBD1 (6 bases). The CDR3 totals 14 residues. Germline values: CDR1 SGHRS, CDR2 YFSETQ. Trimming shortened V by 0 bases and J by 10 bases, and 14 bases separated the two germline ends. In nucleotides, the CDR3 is TGCGCCAGCAGCTTGGGGCAGGGGAGTAAAATTCAGTACTTC. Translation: CASSLGQGSKIQYF.